What follows are 19 T cell receptor beta chains derived from one specimen sequenced in a study of persistence of HIV-infected CD4 T cells. The immunoSEQ assay was version 4, run in survey mode. Libraries were prepared by immunoSEQ multiplex PCR; TCRdb keeps only in-frame clonotypes and omits some of them. This table has roughly 43,000 clones, approximately 90% appearing once. The antigens of these receptors remain unknown. This nonspecific control used anti-CD3/anti-CD28 bead stimulation of CD4+ T cells. Sorting selected CD4+ T cells upregulating both CD40 ligand and CD69. The input for sequencing was CD4+ T cells sorted from PBMCs after approximately 18-hour stimulation, taken from a patient who received antiretroviral therapy. The receptors derive from an adult man with HIV who was CMV-seropositive.

This clone showed up just once. The chain uses TRBV19 and TRBJ2-3, with a weak D call TRBD1 (7 bases). The ends were cut back, 8 bases at V and 3 bases at J, with 12 bases in the middle. Germline CDR1 and CDR2: LNHDA and SQIVND (reference sequence). The CDR3 contains 13 residues. The CDR3 region has the DNA TGTGCCAGTGAGACAGGGAGGACAGATACGCAGTATTTT. It translates to CASETGRTDTQYF.

This clone was seen a handful of times. The chain is built from TRBV7-2 and TRBJ2-2, with D possibly TRBD1 on 5 matching bases. Germline V gene data show CDR1 as SGHTA and CDR2 as FQGNSA. This CDR3 spans 14 amino acids. V lost 0 bases and J 6 bases, leaving 8 bases between the germline ends. CDR3 sequence reads: CASSLAWGSGELFF. CDR3 coding DNA: TGTGCCAGCAGCTTAGCGTGGGGCTCCGGGGAGCTGTTTTTT.

The chain couples TRBV6-5 to TRBJ2-3; tentatively, D is TRBD1 or TRBD2 (5 bases each). Germline loops: CDR1 MNHEY, CDR2 SVGAGI. V gave up 8 bases and J gave up 3 bases, with 9 bases separating them. The CDR3 consists of 12 residues. CDR3 bases: TGTGCCAGCGGGGGAGCAACAGATACGCAGTATTTT. Encoded protein: CASGGATDTQYF.

The rearrangement uses TRBV6-5 and TRBJ2-3, with D unclear. The CDR3 consists of 14 residues. In germline, CDR1 is MNHEY, CDR2 SVGAGI. V was pared by 6 bases and J by 0 bases, with 10 bases between. The CDR3 DNA sequence: TGTGCCAGCAGGAATGTGGCTAGCACAGATACGCAGTATTTT. Encoded protein: CASRNVASTDTQYF.

The V and J genes are TRBV20-1 and TRBJ1-5, with D unclear. The germline CDR1 and CDR2 sequences are DFQATT and SNEGSKA (reference sequence). The CDR3 totals 10 residues. The V gene lost 5 bases and the J gene lost 11 bases, with 10 bases spanning the gap. The CDR3 loop reads CSAGSTAQHF. The CDR3 bases are TGCAGTGCTGGCTCGACGGCCCAGCATTTT.

This chain links TRBV12-3 or TRBV12-4 with TRBJ1-1; D possibly corresponds to TRBD1 (6 bases). With 6 bases removed from V and 0 bases from J, the gap between germline ends came to 8 bases. The CDR3 totals 13 residues. CDR3 region: CASSRDMNTEAFF. The CDR3 DNA sequence: TGTGCCAGCAGCCGGGACATGAACACTGAAGCTTTCTTT.

The V and J genes are TRBV6-1 and TRBJ2-6, with D possibly TRBD1 on 6 matching bases. CDR3 length: 15 residues. Per the germline V gene, CDR1 is MNHNS and CDR2 is SASEGT. The V gene lost 3 bases and the J gene lost 2 bases, with 8 bases spanning the gap. CDR3 DNA sequence: TGTGCCAGCAGTGAGAACAGGGCTGGGGCCAACGTCCTGACTTTC. It specifies CASSENRAGANVLTF.

In DNA form, the CDR3 reads TGTGCCAGCAGTGACCCTCAGTGGACAGGATTGAACACTGAAGCTTTCTTT. This gives the protein CASSDPQWTGLNTEAFF. The chain carries TRBV6-4 and TRBJ1-1; 7 bases line up with TRBD1. The CDR3 consists of 17 residues. Germline CDR1 is MRHNA and CDR2 is SNTAGT. J was trimmed by 0 bases and V by 2 bases; bases with no gene match: 9.

V is TRBV5-1 and J is TRBJ2-5, with D perhaps matching TRBD1 (6 bases). Germline CDR1 SGHRS, CDR2 YFSETQ. V was cut by 1 base and J by 4 bases, with 14 bases left in between. The CDR3 loop spans 15 amino acids. The CDR3 loop is CASSLSSGDGETQYF. The CDR3 nucleotides are TGCGCCAGCAGCTTGAGTTCAGGGGACGGAGAGACCCAGTACTTC.

The chain employs TRBV28 and TRBJ1-2; no clear D. Trimming removed 4 bases from V and 4 bases from J, with 4 bases in between. The CDR3 totals 11 residues. Germline values: CDR1 MDHEN, CDR2 SYDVKM. The CDR3 DNA is TGTGCCAGCAGTTCCCCCTATGGCTACACCTTC. Residues: CASSSPYGYTF.

In this sample, this clone turned up a few times. V usage is TRBV5-1 and J usage is TRBJ1-5; D gene unclear. CDR1 and CDR2 (germline): SGHRS, YFSETQ. Trimming stripped 0 bases from V and 5 bases from J, with 9 bases between. The CDR3 contains 14 residues. CDR3 in amino acids: CASSLGQSDQPQHF. Here the CDR3 DNA reads TGCGCCAGCAGCTTGGGGCAGTCCGATCAGCCCCAGCATTTT.

The rearrangement links TRBV10-2 to TRBJ2-3; no reliable D call. Germline V gene lookup returns CDR1 WSHSY and CDR2 SAAADI. This CDR3 comprises 11 residues. V was trimmed by 2 bases and J by 6 bases, leaving 3 bases between them. For the CDR3, the DNA is TGCGCCAGCAGTGAGGGGGATACGCAGTATTTT. Translating gives CASSEGDTQYF.

The V call is TRBV7-2, the J call TRBJ2-1, with 8 bases that match TRBD2. Per germline, CDR1 SGHTA and CDR2 FQGNSA. The CDR3 has 16 amino acids. V gave up 5 bases and J gave up 5 bases; unmatched junction bases: 11. The CDR3 here is CASSPIAGYANNEQFF. CDR3 sequence (DNA): TGTGCCAGCAGCCCGATAGCGGGGTACGCGAACAATGAGCAGTTCTTC.

This clone was picked up a small number of times. V usage is TRBV18 and J usage is TRBJ2-4, with TRBD2 matching 7 bases. Losses at the gene ends were 0 bases for V and 7 bases for J; bases not matched to a gene: 6. The V gene's germline CDR1 is KGHSH and CDR2 LQKENI. The CDR3 consists of 15 residues. The CDR3 bases are TGTGCCAGCTCACCACCGGGGGGGGATTGGAACATTCAGTACTTC. This codes for CASSPPGGDWNIQYF. Full variable domain (rest looked up from reference TRBV18 and TRBJ2-4): NAGVMQNPRHLVRRRGQEARLRCSPMKGHSHVYWYRQLPEEGLKFMVYLQKENIIDESGMPKERFSAEFPKEGPSILRIQQVVRGDSAAYFCASSPPGGDWNIQYFGAGTRLSVL.

CDR3 in amino acids: CASSPVVGRQPQHF. CDR3 DNA sequence: TGTGCCAGCAGTCCGGTTGTGGGAAGACAGCCCCAGCATTTT. V is TRBV28 and J is TRBJ1-5; D uncertain. Germline V gene sequence: CDR1 MDHEN, CDR2 SYDVKM. V lost 5 bases and J lost 7, with 15 bases in between. This CDR3 spans 14 amino acids.

The gene calls are TRBV7-8 and TRBJ1-2; perhaps TRBD1 as D (5 bases). In germline, CDR1 is SGHVS, CDR2 FQNEAQ. Deletions cut 5 bases from V and 8 bases from J, with 12 bases between. The CDR3 consists of 12 residues. The chain's CDR3 is CASSPEGVGYTF. The CDR3 DNA sequence: TGTGCCAGCAGCCCAGAAGGGGTCGGCTACACCTTC. The full variable domain, rest sourced from reference TRBV7-8 and TRBJ1-2, is GAGVSQSPRYKVAKRGQDVALRCDPISGHVSLFWYQQALGQGPEFLTYFQNEAQLDKSGLPSDRFFAERPEGSVSTLKIQRTQQEDSAVYLCASSPEGVGYTFGSGTRLTVV.

The V call is TRBV5-1, the J call TRBJ2-3; D assignment may be TRBD1 or TRBD2 (5 bases each). The CDR3 sequence is 15 residues long. Germline-derived CDR1 and CDR2 are SGHRS and YFSETQ. Trimming left V 5 bases short and J 4 bases short, with 17 bases between. The CDR3 loop is CASSSRGGPADTQYF. In DNA form, the CDR3 reads TGCGCCAGCAGTTCCCGGGGCGGCCCCGCAGATACGCAGTATTTT.

The chain couples TRBV7-9 to TRBJ2-3, with TRBD2 as a possible D gene (5 bases). CDR3 length: 15 amino acids. Between the trimmed V and J ends, which lost 4 bases and 0 bases, there was a span of 11 bases. CDR1 SEHNR and CDR2 FQNEAQ come from the germline V gene (reference sequence). DNA for the CDR3: TGTGCCAGCAGCTCATCTGGGAGAAGCACAGATACGCAGTATTTT. This encodes CASSSSGRSTDTQYF.

The chain recombines TRBV2 with TRBJ2-7, with 7 bases that match TRBD2. The length of the CDR3 is 15 residues. The V segment lost 2 bases and the J segment 3 bases; nucleotides outside the gene matches: 7. The germline V gene encodes CDR1 SNHLY and CDR2 FYNNEI. The CDR3 loop reads CASSENVGGFYEQYF. CDR3 sequence (DNA): TGTGCCAGCAGTGAAAATGTGGGGGGGTTCTACGAGCAGTACTTC. The entire variable domain, with the rest obtained from reference TRBV2 and TRBJ2-7, is as follows: EPEVTQTPSHQVTQMGQEVILRCVPISNHLYFYWYRQILGQKVEFLVSFYNNEISEKSEIFDDQFSVERPDGSNFTLKIRSTKLEDSAMYFCASSENVGGFYEQYFGPGTRLTVT.